A selection of T cell receptor beta chains follows, all from one sample in a study of a mutant IDH1 vaccine in newly diagnosed glioma. Antigens of these TCRs are unknown. Profiling relied on immunoSEQ multiplex PCR, and the TCRdb table lists in-frame clones only, not all of them. The sample holds some 13,000 clones, roughly 79% seen once. The starting material was PBMCs, obtained from a glioma patient whose treatment included an IDH1 peptide vaccine. These receptors all come from a woman between 40 and 50 years old with glioma. CDR3s include the opening cysteine and the closing phenylalanine or tryptophan. A D gene is named only where the DNA matches it firmly. Size values are once, few and many counts, or a class for expanded clones, and some rows have none.

size | J | V | D | DNA | CDR3
few | TRBJ2-2 | TRBV5-1 | . | TGCGCCAGCAGCTTCCAGGGACGGCAGAACACCGGGGAGCTGTTTTTT | CASSFQGRQNTGELFF
. | TRBJ1-2 | TRBV7-2 | . | TGTGCCAGCAGCTTGTCCGACAGGCTAGACGGCTACACCTTC | CASSLSDRLDGYTF
. | TRBJ2-7 | TRBV10-3 | . | TGTGCCATCAAATGGGGGGGCGAGGGCTACGAGCAGTACTTC | CAIKWGGEGYEQYF
. | TRBJ1-1 | TRBV5-1 | TRBD1 | TGCGCCAGTTATACAGGGGGCCCTATGAACACTGAAGCTTTCTTT | CASYTGGPMNTEAFF
. | TRBJ2-1 | TRBV4-3 | . | TGCGCCAGCAGCCAAGATAAGTCCTACAATGAGCAGTTCTTC | CASSQDKSYNEQFF
. | TRBJ2-5 | TRBV7-9 | TRBD1 | TGTGCCAGCAGCCGGGGGACAGGGCTGAAAGAGACCCAGTACTTC | CASSRGTGLKETQYF
. | TRBJ2-7 | TRBV5-4 | . | TGTGCCAGCAGTTGGGACTCCTACGAGCAGTACTTC | CASSWDSYEQYF
few | TRBJ2-7 | TRBV7-2 | . | TGTGCCAGCAGCTTAAGCAGCTTGGGGGGCTACGAGCAGTACTTC | CASSLSSLGGYEQYF
. | TRBJ2-5 | TRBV5-1 | TRBD2 | TGCGCCAGCGCTCGGGAGGGGGAGACCCAGTACTTC | CASAREGETQYF
few | TRBJ1-3 | TRBV19 | TRBD1 | TGTGCCAGCTCTTCCCCGGGACAGGGGGTTGGAAACACCATATATTTT | CASSSPGQGVGNTIYF
once | TRBJ1-1 | TRBV7-9 | . | TGTGCCAGCAGTCCCCGGGACACAACGGTTGAAGCTTTCTTT | CASSPRDTTVEAFF
. | TRBJ2-7 | TRBV19 | . | TGTGCCAGTAGTATAGATCTTTTTGGGCGCGAGCAGTACTTC | CASSIDLFGREQYF
. | TRBJ1-3 | TRBV13 | . | TGTGCCAGCAGCTTAGGGGGATCGGGAAACACCATATATTTT | CASSLGGSGNTIYF
. | TRBJ2-3 | TRBV27 | TRBD2 | TGTGCCAGCAGGGGACTAGCGGGAAAGAGTCCAGATACGCAGTATTTT | CASRGLAGKSPDTQYF
. | TRBJ2-3 | TRBV4-3 | TRBD2 | TGCGCCAGCAGCGGGTCTAGCGGACGCACAGATACGCAGTATTTT | CASSGSSGRTDTQYF
. | TRBJ1-2 | TRBV5-4 | . | TGTGCCAGCAGTTTAACGGCTGGCTACACCTTC | CASSLTAGYTF
. | TRBJ1-2 | TRBV5-1 | . | TGCGCCAGCAGCTTCTCTAGGTCCCAAGGTGGCTACACCTTC | CASSFSRSQGGYTF
. | TRBJ2-7 | TRBV19 | TRBD1 | TGTGCCAGTAGTACCCGACAGGGTTCGGGAGAGCAGTACTTC | CASSTRQGSGEQYF
. | TRBJ2-7 | TRBV7-2 | TRBD1 | TGTGCCAGCAGCTCCCAGGGACAGATCTCCTACGAGCAGTACTTC | CASSSQGQISYEQYF
. | TRBJ2-1 | TRBV6-4 | . | TGTGCCAGCAGTCGAACTAGTGGCGCCTACAATGAGCAGTTCTTC | CASSRTSGAYNEQFF
. | TRBJ2-3 | TRBV5-6 | . | TGTGCCAGCAGCTTCAGTTTCCCAGATACGCAGTATTTT | CASSFSFPDTQYF
. | TRBJ1-5 | TRBV6-1 | . | TGTGCCAGCAGTGGACGGGGTTGGAGAGCCCAGCATTTT | CASSGRGWRAQHF
. | TRBJ1-1 | TRBV12-5 | . | TGTGCTAGTGGTCCTCACCGACAGAACACTGAAGCTTTCTTT | CASGPHRQNTEAFF
once | TRBJ2-5 | TRBV6-1 | TRBD1 | TGTGCCAGCGGAGGCCAGGGGGTGGGTGAGACCCAGTACTTC | CASGGQGVGETQYF
. | TRBJ2-7 | TRBV28 | . | TGTGCCACCCGAGGGATTCGGTACGAGCAGTACTTC | CATRGIRYEQYF
medium-sized | TRBJ1-1 | TRBV28 | . | TGTGCCAGCAGTATACAAAGGGTGGGGACTGAAGCTTTCTTT | CASSIQRVGTEAFF
. | TRBJ1-1 | TRBV6-6 | . | TGTGCCAGCAGTACTGGGCAGGGCGGTCGCACTGAAGCTTTCTTT | CASSTGQGGRTEAFF
few | TRBJ2-3 | TRBV7-2 | TRBD2 | TGTGCCAGCAGCTTCTTGGCTAGCGGGGGCCGAGCAGATACGCAGTATTTT | CASSFLASGGRADTQYF
few | TRBJ2-7 | TRBV7-6 | TRBD2 | TGTGCCAGCAGCTTGGGGACTAGCGGGGTGTACGAGCAGTACTTC | CASSLGTSGVYEQYF
. | TRBJ1-4 | TRBV19 | . | TGTGCCAGTAAGGGTCGGACAAATGAAAAACTGTTTTTT | CASKGRTNEKLFF
. | TRBJ2-3 | TRBV5-5 | . | TGTGCCAGCAGCCAGGTAGATACGCAGTATTTT | CASSQVDTQYF
. | TRBJ2-7 | TRBV5-6 | . | TGTGCCAGCAGCTTGGTAAACGTAGGGCAGTACTTC | CASSLVNVGQYF
. | TRBJ2-2 | TRBV5-1 | TRBD2 | TGCGCCAGCAGCTTGGTAGCAGCTAGCGGGAGATCCAACACCGGGGAGCTGTTTTTT | CASSLVAASGRSNTGELFF
. | TRBJ1-4 | TRBV6-1 | . | TGTGCCACCGAAGGGGGGAGCGGTGAAAAACTGTTTTTT | CATEGGSGEKLFF
. | TRBJ2-5 | TRBV5-4 | . | TGTGCCAGCAGCTTGGAAGAGACCCAGTACTTC | CASSLEETQYF
few | TRBJ1-5 | TRBV4-1 | . | TGCGCCAGCAGCCAAGATGATGCGGGAGTGGTGCAGCCCCAGCATTTT | CASSQDDAGVVQPQHF
few | TRBJ1-5 | TRBV7-9 | . | TGTGCCAGCAGCTCCCATACAGGGTCGGGGCAGCCCCAGCATTTT | CASSSHTGSGQPQHF
once | TRBJ1-5 | TRBV19 | . | TGTGCCAGTAGTATGGGACAAAGGAAGCAGCCCCAGCATTTT | CASSMGQRKQPQHF
. | TRBJ2-3 | TRBV4-1 | . | TGCGCCAGCAGCCAAGATCCAGGCCGCACAGATACGCAGTATTTT | CASSQDPGRTDTQYF
. | TRBJ2-1 | TRBV23-1 | . | TGCGCCAGCAGTCGCAAATCTTTTAGGGGCCCCTTCTTC | CASSRKSFRGPFF
. | TRBJ1-5 | TRBV9 | . | TGTGCCAGCGGGGGGGGGAATCAGCCCCAGCATTTT | CASGGGNQPQHF
. | TRBJ2-2 | TRBV7-2 | . | TGTGCCAGCAGCCAAAACGGGGGCCCCGGGGAGCTGTTTTTT | CASSQNGGPGELFF